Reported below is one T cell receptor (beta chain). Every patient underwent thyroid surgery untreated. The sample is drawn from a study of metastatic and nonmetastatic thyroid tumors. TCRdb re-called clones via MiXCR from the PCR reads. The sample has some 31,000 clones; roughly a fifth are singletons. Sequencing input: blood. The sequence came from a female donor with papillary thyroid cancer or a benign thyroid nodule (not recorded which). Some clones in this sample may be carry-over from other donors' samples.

Written as DNA, the CDR3 is TGTGCCAGCAGTGGACAGGGATACGAGCAGTACTTC. Translated: CASSGQGYEQYF. The rearrangement joins TRBV12-3 or TRBV12-4 to TRBJ2-7; 8 bases agree with TRBD1. The V gene end was trimmed by 5 bases and the J gene end by 4 bases; junction bases not matched to a gene: 1. The CDR3 has 12 residues.